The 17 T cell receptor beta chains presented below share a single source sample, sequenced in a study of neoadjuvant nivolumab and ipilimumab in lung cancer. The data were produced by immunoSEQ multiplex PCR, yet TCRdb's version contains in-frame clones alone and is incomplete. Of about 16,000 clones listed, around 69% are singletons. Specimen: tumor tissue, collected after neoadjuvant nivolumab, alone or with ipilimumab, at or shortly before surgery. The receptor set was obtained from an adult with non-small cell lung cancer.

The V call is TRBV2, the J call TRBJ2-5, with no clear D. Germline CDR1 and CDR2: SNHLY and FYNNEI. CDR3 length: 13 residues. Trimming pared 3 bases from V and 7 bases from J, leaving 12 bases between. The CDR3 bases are TGTGCCAGCAGTGAGGCTTTATTAGCGACCCAGTACTTC. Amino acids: CASSEALLATQYF.

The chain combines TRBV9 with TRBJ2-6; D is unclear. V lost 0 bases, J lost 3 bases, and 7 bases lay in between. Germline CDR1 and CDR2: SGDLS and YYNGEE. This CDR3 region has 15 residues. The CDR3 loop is CASSVGENGANVLTF. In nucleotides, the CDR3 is TGTGCCAGCAGCGTAGGCGAGAATGGGGCCAACGTCCTGACTTTC.

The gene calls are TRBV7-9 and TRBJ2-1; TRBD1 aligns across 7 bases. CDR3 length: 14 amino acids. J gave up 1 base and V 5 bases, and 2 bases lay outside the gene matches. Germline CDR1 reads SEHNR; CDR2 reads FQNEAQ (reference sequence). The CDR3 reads CASSRGQSYNEQFF. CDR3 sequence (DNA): TGTGCCAGCAGCCGGGGACAGTCCTACAATGAGCAGTTCTTC.

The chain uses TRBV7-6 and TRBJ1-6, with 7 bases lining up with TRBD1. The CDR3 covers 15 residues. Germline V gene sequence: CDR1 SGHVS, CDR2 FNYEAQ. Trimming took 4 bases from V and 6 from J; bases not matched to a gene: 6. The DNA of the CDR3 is TGTGCCAGCAGCTCCACAGGGGTACTTAATTCACCCCTCCACTTT. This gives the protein CASSSTGVLNSPLHF.

CDR3 residues: CASSPQNATSGQETQYF. The CDR3 nucleotides read TGTGCCAGCAGCCCACAAAATGCGACTAGCGGTCAAGAGACCCAGTACTTC. V gene TRBV7-9 combines with J gene TRBJ2-5, with 9 positions matching TRBD2. The germline V gene has CDR1 SEHNR and CDR2 FQNEAQ (reference sequence). The CDR3 is made up of 17 amino acids. J gave up 2 bases and V 5 bases, and 12 bases lay outside the gene matches.

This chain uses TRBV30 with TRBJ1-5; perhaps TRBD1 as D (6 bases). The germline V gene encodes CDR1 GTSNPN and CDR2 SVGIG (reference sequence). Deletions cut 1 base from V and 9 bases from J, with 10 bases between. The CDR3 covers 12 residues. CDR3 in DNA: TGTGCCTGGAGTGGAGGGGGGCGGCCCCAGCATTTT. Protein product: CAWSGGGRPQHF.

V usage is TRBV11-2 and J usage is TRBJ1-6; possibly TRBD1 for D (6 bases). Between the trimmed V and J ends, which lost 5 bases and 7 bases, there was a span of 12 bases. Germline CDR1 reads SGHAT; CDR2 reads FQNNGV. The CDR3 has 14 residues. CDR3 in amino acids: CASSIGTPNSPLHF. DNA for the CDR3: TGTGCCAGCAGCATCGGGACACCGAATTCACCCCTCCACTTT.

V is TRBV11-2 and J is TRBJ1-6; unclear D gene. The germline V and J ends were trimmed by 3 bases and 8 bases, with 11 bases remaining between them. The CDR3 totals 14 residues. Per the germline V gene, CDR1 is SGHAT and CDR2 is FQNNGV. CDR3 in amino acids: CASSLNPRDSPLHF. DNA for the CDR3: TGTGCCAGCAGCTTGAACCCCCGGGATTCACCCCTCCACTTT.

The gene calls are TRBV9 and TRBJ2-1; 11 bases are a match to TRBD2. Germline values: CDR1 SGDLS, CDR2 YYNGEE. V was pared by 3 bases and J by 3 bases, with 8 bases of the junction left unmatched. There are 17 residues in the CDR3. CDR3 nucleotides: TGTGCCAGCAGCGCCCGTAGCGGGGGGGCTTTCTACAATGAGCAGTTCTTC. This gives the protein CASSARSGGAFYNEQFF.

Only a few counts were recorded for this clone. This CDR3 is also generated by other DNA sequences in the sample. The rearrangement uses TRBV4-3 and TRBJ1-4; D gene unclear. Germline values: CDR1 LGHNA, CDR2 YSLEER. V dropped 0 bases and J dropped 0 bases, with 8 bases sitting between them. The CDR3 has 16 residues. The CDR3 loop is CASSQDLGATNEKLFF. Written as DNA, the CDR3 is TGCGCCAGCAGCCAAGATTTAGGAGCAACTAATGAAAAACTGTTTTTT.

The CDR3 sequence is CASSLKQDNTGELFF. The CDR3 DNA follows: TGTGCCAGCAGCTTAAAACAGGACAACACCGGGGAGCTGTTTTTT. V gene TRBV7-2 combines with J gene TRBJ2-2; TRBD1 might be the D (5 bases). Per the germline V gene, CDR1 is SGHTA and CDR2 is FQGNSA. This CDR3 comprises 15 residues. Trimming left V 2 bases short and J 2 bases short, with 9 bases between.

Here the CDR3 reads CASSLGLWGGTDTQYF. The CDR3 nucleotides are TGTGCCAGCAGCTTAGGTTTGTGGGGTGGCACAGATACGCAGTATTTT. The genes are TRBV13 and TRBJ2-3; no clear D. The CDR3 has 16 residues. Between the trimmed V and J ends, which lost 0 bases and 1 base, there was a span of 11 bases. From germline, CDR1 is PRHDT and CDR2 FYEKMQ (reference sequence).

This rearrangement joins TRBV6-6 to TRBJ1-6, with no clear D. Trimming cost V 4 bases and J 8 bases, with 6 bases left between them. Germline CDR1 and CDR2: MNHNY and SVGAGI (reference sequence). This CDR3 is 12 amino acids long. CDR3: CASSSVDSPLHF. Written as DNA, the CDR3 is TGTGCCAGCAGTTCCGTCGATTCACCCCTCCACTTT.

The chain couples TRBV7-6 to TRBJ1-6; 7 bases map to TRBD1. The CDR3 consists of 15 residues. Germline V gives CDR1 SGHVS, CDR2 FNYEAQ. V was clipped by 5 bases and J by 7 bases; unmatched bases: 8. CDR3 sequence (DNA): TGTGCCAGCAGCCCCCAGACAGGGTCGAATTCACCCCTCCACTTT. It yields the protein CASSPQTGSNSPLHF.

The CDR3 region is CASRPDISNTGELFF. As DNA, the CDR3 is TGCGCCAGCAGACCCGACATCTCGAACACCGGGGAGCTGTTTTTT. The rearrangement uses TRBV5-1 and TRBJ2-2, with D unresolved. Germline V CDR1 and CDR2: SGHRS, YFSETQ. The CDR3 is 15 residues long. Trimming took 5 bases from V and 0 from J, leaving 11 bases between them.

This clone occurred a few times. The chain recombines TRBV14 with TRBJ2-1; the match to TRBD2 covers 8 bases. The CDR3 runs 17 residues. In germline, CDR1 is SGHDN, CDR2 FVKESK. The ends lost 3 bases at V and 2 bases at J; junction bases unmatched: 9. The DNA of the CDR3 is TGTGCCAGCAGCCACCCGAAGGAGCGGGGGACCTACAATGAGCAGTTCTTC. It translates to CASSHPKERGTYNEQFF.

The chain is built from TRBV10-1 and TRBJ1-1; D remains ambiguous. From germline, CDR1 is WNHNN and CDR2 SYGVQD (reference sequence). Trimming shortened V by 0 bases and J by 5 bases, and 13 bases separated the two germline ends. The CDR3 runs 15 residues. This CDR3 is CASSESRVAVTEAFF. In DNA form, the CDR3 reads TGCGCCAGCAGTGAGTCGAGGGTAGCGGTTACTGAAGCTTTCTTT.